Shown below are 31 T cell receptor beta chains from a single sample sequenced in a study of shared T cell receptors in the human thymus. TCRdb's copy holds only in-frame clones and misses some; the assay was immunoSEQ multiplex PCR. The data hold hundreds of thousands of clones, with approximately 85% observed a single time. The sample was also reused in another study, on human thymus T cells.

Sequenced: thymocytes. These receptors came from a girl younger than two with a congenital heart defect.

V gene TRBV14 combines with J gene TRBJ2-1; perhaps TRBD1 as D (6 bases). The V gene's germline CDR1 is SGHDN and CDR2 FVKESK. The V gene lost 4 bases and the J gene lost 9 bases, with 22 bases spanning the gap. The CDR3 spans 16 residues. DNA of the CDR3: TGTGCCAGCAGCCTACCAGACTCAGAAGGACAGACTGAGCAGTTCTTC. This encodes CASSLPDSEGQTEQFF. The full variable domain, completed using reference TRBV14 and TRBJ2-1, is EAGVTQFPSHSVIEKGQTVTLRCDPISGHDNLYWYRRVMGKEIKFLLHFVKESKQDESGMPNNRFLAERTGGTYSTLKVQPAELEDSGVYFCASSLPDSEGQTEQFFGPGTRLTVL.

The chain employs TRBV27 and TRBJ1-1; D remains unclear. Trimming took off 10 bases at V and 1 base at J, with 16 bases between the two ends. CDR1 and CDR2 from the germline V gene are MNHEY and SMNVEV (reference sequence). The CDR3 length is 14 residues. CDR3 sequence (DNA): TGTGCCACCCACCCTGGCCTTCCGAACACTGAAGCTTTCTTT. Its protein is CATHPGLPNTEAFF.

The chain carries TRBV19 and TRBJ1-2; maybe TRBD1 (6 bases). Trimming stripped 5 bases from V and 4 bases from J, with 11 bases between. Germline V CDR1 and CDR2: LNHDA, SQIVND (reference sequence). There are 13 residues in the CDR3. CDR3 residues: CASSFGTFYGYTF. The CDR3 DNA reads TGTGCCAGTAGTTTCGGGACATTCTATGGCTACACCTTC.

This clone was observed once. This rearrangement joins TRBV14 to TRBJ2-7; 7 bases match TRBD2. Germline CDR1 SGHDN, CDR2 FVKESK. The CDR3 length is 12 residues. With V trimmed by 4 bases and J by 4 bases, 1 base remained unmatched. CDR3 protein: CASSPRGYEQYF. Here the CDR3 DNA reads TGTGCCAGCAGCCCGCGGGGGTACGAGCAGTACTTC.

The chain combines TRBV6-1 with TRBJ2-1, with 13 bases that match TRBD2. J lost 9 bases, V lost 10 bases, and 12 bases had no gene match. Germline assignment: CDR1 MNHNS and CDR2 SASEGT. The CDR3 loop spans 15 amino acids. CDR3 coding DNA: TGTGCCACCACCGCGGGGACTAGCGGGGAGATTGAGCAGTTCTTC. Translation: CATTAGTSGEIEQFF.

CDR3 DNA sequence: TGTGCCAGTAGTATAGGTCGAGGGACAAACCTTTCCCCGGGGAACACTGAAGCTTTCTTT. Protein sequence: CASSIGRGTNLSPGNTEAFF. This chain links TRBV19 with TRBJ1-1, with D perhaps TRBD1 (6 bases). V shed 1 base and J shed 1 base, with 25 bases lying between them. The CDR3 spans 20 residues. Per the germline V gene, CDR1 is LNHDA and CDR2 is SQIVND (reference sequence).

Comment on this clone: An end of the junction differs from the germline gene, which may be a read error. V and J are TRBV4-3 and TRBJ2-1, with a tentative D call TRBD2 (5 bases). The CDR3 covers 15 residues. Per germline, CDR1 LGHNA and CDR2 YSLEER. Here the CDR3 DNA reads TGCGCCAGCAGACAAGATCGGGGTAGAAACAATGAGCAGTTCTTC. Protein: CASRQDRGRNNEQFF.

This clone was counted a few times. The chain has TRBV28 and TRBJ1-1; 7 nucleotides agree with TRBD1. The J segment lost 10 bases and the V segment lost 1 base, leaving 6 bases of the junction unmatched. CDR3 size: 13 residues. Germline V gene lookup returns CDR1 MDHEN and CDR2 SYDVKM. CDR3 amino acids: CASSLFPGGGAFF. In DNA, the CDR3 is TGTGCCAGCAGTTTATTTCCAGGGGGAGGAGCTTTCTTT.

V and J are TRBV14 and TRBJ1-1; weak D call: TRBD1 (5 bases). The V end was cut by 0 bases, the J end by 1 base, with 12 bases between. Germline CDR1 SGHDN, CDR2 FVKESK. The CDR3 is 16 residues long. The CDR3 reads CASSQDLGGGNTEAFF. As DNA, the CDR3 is TGTGCCAGCAGCCAAGACCTGGGGGGAGGGAACACTGAAGCTTTCTTT. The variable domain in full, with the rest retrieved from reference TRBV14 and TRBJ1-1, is EAGVTQFPSHSVIEKGQTVTLRCDPISGHDNLYWYRRVMGKEIKFLLHFVKESKQDESGMPNNRFLAERTGGTYSTLKVQPAELEDSGVYFCASSQDLGGGNTEAFFGQGTRLTVV.

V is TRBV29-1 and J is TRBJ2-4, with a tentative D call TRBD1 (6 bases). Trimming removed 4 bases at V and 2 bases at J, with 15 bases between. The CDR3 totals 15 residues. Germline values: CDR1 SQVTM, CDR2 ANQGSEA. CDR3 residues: CSVGGQEPSKNIQYF. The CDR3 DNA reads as TGCAGCGTTGGGGGGCAGGAACCTTCCAAAAACATTCAGTACTTC.

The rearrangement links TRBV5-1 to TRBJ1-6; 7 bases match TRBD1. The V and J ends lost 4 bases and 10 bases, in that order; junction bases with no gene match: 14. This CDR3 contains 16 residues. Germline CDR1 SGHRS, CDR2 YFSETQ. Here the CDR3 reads CASSLHLRGRESPLHF. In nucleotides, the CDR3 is TGCGCCAGCAGCCTACATCTAAGGGGGCGCGAATCACCCCTCCACTTT.

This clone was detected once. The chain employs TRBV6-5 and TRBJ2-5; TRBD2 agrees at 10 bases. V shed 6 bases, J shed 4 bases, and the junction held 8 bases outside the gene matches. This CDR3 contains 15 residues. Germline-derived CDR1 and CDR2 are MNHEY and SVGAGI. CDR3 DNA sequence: TGTGCCAGCAGGAGGGAGCGGGGGGGCGGAGAGACCCAGTACTTC. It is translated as CASRRERGGGETQYF.

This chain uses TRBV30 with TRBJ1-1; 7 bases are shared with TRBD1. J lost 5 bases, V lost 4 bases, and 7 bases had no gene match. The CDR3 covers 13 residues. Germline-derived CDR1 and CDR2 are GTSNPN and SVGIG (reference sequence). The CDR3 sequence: CAWIVYRGTEAFF. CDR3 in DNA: TGTGCCTGGATAGTGTACAGGGGAACTGAAGCTTTCTTT.

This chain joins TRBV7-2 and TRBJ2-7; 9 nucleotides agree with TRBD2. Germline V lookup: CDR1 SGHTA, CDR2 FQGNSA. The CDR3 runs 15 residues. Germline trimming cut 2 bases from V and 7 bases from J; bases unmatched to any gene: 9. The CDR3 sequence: CASSLPGTSNREQYF. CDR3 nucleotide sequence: TGTGCCAGCAGCTTACCCGGGACTAGCAACCGGGAGCAGTACTTC.

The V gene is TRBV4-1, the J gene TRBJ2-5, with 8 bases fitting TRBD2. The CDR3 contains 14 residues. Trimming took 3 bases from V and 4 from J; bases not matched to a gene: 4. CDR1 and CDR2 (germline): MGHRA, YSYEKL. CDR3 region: CASSHPSGGETQYF. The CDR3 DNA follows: TGCGCCAGCAGCCACCCCAGCGGGGGAGAGACCCAGTACTTC.

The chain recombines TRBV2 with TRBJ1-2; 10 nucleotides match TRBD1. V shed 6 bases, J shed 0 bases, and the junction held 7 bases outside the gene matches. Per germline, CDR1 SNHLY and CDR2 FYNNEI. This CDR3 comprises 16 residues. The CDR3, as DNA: TGTGCCAGCAGCCCCGACAGGGGGCCAGCTAACTATGGCTACACCTTC. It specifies CASSPDRGPANYGYTF.

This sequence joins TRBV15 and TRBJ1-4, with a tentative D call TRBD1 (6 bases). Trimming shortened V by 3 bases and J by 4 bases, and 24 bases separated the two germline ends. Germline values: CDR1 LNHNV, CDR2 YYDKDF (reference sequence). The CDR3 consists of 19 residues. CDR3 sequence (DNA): TGTGCCACCAGCAGCGACATAAACCGGGACAAACAACTTAATGAAAAACTGTTTTTT. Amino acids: CATSSDINRDKQLNEKLFF. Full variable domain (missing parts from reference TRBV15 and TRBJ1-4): DAMVIQNPRYQVTQFGKPVTLSCSQTLNHNVMYWYQQKSSQAPKLLFHYYDKDFNNEADTPDNFQSRRPNTSFCFLDIRSPGLGDTAMYLCATSSDINRDKQLNEKLFFGSGTQLSVL.

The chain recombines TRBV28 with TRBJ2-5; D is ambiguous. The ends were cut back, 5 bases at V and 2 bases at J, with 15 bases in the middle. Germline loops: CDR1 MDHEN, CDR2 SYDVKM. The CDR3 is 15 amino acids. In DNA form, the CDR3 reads TGTGCCAGCAGTATACATTCTAGGCGACAAGAGACCCAGTACTTC. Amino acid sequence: CASSIHSRRQETQYF. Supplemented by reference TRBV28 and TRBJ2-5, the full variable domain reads DVKVTQSSRYLVKRTGEKVFLECVQDMDHENMFWYRQDPGLGLRLIYFSYDVKMKEKGDIPEGYSVSREKKERFSLILESASTNQTSMYLCASSIHSRRQETQYFGPGTRLLVL.

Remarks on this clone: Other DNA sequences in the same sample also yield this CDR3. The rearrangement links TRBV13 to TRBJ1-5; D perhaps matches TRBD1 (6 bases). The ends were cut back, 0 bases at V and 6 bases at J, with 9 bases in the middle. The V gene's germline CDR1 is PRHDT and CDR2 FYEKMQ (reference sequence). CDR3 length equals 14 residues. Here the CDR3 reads CASSLGRGSQPQHF. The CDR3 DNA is TGTGCCAGCAGCTTAGGCAGGGGAAGTCAGCCCCAGCATTTT. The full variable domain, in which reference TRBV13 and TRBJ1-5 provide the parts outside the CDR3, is AAGVIQSPRHLIKEKRETATLKCYPIPRHDTVYWYQQGPGQDPQFLISFYEKMQSDKGSIPDRFSAQQFSDYHSELNMSSLELGDSALYFCASSLGRGSQPQHFGDGTRLSIL.

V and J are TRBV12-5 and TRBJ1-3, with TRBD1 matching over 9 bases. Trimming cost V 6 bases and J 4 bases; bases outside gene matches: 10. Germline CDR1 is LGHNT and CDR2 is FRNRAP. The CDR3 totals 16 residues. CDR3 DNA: TGTGCTAGTGGGGGGACAGGGACCGGAGGGGGAAACACCATATATTTT. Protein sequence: CASGGTGTGGGNTIYF. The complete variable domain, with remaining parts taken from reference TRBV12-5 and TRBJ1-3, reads DARVTQTPRHKVTEMGQEVTMRCQPILGHNTVFWYRQTMMQGLELLAYFRNRAPLDDSGMPKDRFSAEMPDATLATLKIQPSEPRDSAVYFCASGGTGTGGGNTIYFGEGSWLTVV.

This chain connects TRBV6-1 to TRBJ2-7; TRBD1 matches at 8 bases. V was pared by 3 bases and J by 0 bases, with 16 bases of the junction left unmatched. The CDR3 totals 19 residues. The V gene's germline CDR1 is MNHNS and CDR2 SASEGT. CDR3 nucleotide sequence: TGTGCCAGCAGTGATAGCTTGTGGCGGACAGGGAGTCCCTCCTACGAGCAGTACTTC. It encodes CASSDSLWRTGSPSYEQYF.

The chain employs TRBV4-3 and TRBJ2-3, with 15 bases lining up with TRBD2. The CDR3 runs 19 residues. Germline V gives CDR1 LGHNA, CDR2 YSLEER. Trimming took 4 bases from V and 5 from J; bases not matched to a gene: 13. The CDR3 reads CASSPVTRTSGGVGDTQYF. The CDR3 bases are TGCGCCAGCAGCCCCGTCACCCGGACTAGCGGGGGGGTAGGAGATACGCAGTATTTT.

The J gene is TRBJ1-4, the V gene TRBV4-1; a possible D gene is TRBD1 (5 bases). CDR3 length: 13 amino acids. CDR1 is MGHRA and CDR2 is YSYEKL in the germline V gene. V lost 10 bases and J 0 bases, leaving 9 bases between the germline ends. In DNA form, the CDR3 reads TGCGCCACGTCGGGGGCAACTAATGAAAAACTGTTTTTT. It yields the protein CATSGATNEKLFF.

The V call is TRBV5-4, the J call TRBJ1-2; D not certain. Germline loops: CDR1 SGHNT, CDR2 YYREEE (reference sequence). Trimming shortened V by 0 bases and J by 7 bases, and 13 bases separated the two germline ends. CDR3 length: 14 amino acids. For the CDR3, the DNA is TGTGCCAGCAGCTTGGACTGTTTGGACTCTGGCTACACCTTC. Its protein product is CASSLDCLDSGYTF.

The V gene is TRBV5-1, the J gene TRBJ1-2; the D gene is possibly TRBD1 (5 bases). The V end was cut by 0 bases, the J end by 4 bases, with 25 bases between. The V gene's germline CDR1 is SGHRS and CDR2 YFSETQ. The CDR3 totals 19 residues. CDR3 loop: CASSLAPAGRISSSYGYTF. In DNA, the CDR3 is TGCGCCAGCAGCTTGGCCCCCGCGGGACGGATCAGTTCATCCTATGGCTACACCTTC.

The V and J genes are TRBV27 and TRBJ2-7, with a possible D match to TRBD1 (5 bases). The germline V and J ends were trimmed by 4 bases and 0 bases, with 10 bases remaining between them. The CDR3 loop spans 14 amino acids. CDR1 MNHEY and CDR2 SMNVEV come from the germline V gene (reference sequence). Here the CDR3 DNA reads TGTGCCAGCAGTTGCAACAGGTCCTCCTACGAGCAGTACTTC. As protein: CASSCNRSSYEQYF.

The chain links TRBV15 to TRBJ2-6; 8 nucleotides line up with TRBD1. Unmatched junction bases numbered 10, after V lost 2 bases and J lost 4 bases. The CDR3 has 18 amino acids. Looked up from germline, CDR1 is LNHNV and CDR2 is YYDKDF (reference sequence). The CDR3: CATSRLHGQGSGANVLTF. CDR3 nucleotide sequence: TGTGCCACCAGCAGACTTCACGGACAGGGTAGCGGGGCCAACGTCCTGACTTTC.

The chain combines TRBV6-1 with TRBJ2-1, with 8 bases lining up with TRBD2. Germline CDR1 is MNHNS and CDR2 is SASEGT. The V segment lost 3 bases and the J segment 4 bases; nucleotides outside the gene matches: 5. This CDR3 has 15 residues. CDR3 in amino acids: CASSEARGGYNEQFF. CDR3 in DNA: TGTGCCAGCAGTGAGGCACGGGGGGGATACAATGAGCAGTTCTTC.

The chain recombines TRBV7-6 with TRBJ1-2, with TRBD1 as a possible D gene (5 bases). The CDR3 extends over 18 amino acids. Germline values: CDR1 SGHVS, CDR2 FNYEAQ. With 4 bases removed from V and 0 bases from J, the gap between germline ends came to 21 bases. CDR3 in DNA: TGTGCCAGCAGCTACGACCGGACAAACAGTCTAACTAACTATGGCTACACCTTC. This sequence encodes CASSYDRTNSLTNYGYTF.

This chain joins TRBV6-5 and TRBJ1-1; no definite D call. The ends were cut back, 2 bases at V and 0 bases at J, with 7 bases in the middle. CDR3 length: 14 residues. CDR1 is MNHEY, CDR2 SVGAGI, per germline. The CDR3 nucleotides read TGTGCCAGCAGTTACCGGGTATTGAACACTGAAGCTTTCTTT. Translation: CASSYRVLNTEAFF.

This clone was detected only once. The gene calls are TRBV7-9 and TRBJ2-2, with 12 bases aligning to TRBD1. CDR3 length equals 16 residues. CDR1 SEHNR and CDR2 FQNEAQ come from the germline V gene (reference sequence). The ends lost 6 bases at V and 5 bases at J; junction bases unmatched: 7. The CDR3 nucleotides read TGTGCCAGCAGGGGGACAGGGGGCGCGCGGACCGGGGAGCTGTTTTTT. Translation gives CASRGTGGARTGELFF.